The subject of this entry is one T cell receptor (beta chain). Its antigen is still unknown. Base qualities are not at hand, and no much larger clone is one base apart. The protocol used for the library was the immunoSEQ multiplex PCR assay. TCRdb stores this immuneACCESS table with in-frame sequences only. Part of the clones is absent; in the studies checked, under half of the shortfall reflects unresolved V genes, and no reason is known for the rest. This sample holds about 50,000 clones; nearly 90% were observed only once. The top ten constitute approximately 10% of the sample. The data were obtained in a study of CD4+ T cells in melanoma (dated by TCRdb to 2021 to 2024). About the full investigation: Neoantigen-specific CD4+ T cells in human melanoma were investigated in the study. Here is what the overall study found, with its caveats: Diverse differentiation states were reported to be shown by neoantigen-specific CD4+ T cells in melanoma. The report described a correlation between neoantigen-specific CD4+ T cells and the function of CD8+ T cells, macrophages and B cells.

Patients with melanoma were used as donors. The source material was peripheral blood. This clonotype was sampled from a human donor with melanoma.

The CDR3 has the sequence CAWSSNSNQPQHF. Here is the DNA: TGTGCCTGGAGTTCTAATAGCAATCAGCCCCAGCATTTT. Recombination joined TRBV30 with TRBJ1-5; no D segment can be confidently identified. The CDR3 holds 13 amino acids from the cysteine to the phenylalanine. The sequence is cut down to CDR3 DNA, 39 bases in frame from base 1. CDR1 and CDR2, per the germline V gene (reference sequence), are GTSNPN and SVGIG. V and J are truncated by 2 bases and 0 bases respectively, leaving an intervening sequence of 5 bases. When the CDR3 is completed using the reference TRBV30 and TRBJ1-5 genes on either side, the full variable domain is SQTIHQWPATLVQPVGSPLSLECTVEGTSNPNLYWYRQAAGRGLQLLFYSVGIGQISSEVPQNLSASRPQDRQFILSSKKLLLSDSGFYLCAWSSNSNQPQHFGDGTRLSIL.